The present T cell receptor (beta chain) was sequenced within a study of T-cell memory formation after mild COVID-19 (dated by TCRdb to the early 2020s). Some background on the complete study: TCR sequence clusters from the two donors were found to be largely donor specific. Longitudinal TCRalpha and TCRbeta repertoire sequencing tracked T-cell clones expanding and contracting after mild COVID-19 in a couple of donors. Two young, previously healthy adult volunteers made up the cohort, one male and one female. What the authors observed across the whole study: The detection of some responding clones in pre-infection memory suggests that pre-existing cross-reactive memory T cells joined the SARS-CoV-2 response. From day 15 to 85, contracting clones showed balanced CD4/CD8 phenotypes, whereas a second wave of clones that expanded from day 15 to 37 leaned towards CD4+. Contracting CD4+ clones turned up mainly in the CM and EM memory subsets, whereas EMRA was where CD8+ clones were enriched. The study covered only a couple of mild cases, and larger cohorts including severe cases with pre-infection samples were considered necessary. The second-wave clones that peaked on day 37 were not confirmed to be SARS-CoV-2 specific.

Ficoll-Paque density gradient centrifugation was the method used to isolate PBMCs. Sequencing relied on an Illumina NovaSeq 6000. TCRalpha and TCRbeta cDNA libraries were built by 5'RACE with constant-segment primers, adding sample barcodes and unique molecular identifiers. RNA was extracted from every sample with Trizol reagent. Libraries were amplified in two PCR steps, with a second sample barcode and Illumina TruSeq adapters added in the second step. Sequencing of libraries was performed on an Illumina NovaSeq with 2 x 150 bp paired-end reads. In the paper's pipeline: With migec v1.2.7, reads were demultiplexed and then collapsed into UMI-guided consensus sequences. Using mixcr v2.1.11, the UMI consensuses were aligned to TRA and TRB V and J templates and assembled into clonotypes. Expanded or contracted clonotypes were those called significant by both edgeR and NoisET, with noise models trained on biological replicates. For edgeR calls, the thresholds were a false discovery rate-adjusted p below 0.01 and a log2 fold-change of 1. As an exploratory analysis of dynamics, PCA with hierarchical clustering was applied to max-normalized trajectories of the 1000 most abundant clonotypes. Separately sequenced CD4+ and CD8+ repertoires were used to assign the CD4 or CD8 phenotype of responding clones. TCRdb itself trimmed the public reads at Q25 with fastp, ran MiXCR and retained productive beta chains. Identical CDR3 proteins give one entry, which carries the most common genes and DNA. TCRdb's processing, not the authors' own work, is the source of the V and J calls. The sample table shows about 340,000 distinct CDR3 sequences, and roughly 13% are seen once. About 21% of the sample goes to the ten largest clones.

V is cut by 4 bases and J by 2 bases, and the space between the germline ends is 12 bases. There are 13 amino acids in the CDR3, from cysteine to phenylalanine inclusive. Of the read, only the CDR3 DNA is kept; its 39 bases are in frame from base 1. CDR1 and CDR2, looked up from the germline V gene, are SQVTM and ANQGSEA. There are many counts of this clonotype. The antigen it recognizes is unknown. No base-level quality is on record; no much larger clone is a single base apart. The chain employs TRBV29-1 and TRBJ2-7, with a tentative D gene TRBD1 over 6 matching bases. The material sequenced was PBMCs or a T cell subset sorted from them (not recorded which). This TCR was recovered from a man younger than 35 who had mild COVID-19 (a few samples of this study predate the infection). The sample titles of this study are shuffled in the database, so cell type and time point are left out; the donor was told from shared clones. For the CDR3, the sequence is CSVVGQGTYEQYF. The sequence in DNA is TGCAGCGTTGTAGGGCAGGGGACCTACGAGCAGTACTTC.